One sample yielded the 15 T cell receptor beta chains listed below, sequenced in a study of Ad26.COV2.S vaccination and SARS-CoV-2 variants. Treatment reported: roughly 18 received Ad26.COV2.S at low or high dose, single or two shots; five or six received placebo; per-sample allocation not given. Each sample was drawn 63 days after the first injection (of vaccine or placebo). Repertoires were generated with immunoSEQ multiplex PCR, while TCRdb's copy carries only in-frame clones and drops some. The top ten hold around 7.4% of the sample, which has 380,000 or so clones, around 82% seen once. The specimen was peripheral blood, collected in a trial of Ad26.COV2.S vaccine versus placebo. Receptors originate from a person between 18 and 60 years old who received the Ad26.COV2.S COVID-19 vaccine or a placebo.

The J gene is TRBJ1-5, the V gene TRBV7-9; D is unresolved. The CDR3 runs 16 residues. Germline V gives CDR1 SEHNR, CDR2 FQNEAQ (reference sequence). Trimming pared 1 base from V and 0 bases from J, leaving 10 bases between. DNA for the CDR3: TGTGCCAGCAGCTTAGGTTTCAGTGATAGCAATCAGCCCCAGCATTTT. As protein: CASSLGFSDSNQPQHF. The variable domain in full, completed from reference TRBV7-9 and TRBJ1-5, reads DTGVSQNPRHKITKRGQNVTFRCDPISEHNRLYWYRQTLGQGPEFLTYFQNEAQLEKSRLLSDRFSAERPKGSFSTLEIQRTEQGDSAMYLCASSLGFSDSNQPQHFGDGTRLSIL.

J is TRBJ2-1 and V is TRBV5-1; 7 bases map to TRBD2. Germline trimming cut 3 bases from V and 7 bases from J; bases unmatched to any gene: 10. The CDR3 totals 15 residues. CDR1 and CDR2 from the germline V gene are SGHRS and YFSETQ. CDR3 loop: CASSSFGRGLNEQFF. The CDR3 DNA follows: TGCGCCAGCAGCTCATTTGGGCGGGGGTTGAATGAGCAGTTCTTC.

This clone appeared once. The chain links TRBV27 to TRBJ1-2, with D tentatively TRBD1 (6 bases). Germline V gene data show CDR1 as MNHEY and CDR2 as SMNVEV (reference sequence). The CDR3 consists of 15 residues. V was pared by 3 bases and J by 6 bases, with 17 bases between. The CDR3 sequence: CASSFVGALSNGYTF. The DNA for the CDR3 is TGTGCCAGCAGTTTCGTGGGGGCGCTTTCTAATGGCTACACCTTC.

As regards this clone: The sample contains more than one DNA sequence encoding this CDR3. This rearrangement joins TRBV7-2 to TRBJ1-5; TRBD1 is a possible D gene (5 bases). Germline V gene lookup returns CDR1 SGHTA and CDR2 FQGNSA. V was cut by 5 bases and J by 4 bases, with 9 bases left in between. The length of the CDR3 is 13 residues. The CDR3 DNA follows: TGTGCCAGCAGCCTCCAGGGTAATCAGCCCCAGCATTTT. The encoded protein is CASSLQGNQPQHF.

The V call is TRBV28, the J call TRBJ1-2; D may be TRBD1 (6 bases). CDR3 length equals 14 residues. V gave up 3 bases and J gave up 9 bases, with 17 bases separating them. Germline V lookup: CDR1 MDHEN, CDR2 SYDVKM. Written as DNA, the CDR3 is TGTGCCAGCAGTTTTTGGGGGTCAGGGGTAAGCTACACCTTC. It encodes CASSFWGSGVSYTF.

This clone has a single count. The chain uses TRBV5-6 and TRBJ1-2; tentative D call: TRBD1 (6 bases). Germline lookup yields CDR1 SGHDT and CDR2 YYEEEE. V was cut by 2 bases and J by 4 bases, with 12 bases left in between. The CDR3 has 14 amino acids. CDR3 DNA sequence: TGTGCCAGCAGCTTCAACAGGGAGAGCTATGGCTACACCTTC. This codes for CASSFNRESYGYTF.

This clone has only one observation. CDR3 DNA: TGTGCCAGTAGTCACTACCAAACTAATGAAAAACTGTTTTTT. As protein: CASSHYQTNEKLFF. The V and J genes are TRBV19 and TRBJ1-4; D ambiguous. V was shortened by 5 bases and J by 1 base, with 8 bases between the two germline ends. The CDR3 extends over 14 amino acids. Per the germline V gene, CDR1 is LNHDA and CDR2 is SQIVND (reference sequence). The full variable domain, in which reference TRBV19 and TRBJ1-4 provide the parts outside the CDR3, is DGGITQSPKYLFRKEGQNVTLSCEQNLNHDAMYWYRQDPGQGLRLIYYSQIVNDFQKGDIAEGYSVSREKKESFPLTVTSAQKNPTAFYLCASSHYQTNEKLFFGSGTQLSVL.

CDR3 residues: CASSTLGEWGNQPQHF. CDR3 nucleotides: TGTGCCAGCTCAACGCTGGGAGAATGGGGCAATCAGCCCCAGCATTTT. This chain connects TRBV18 to TRBJ1-5; no reliable D call. V lost 5 bases, J lost 2 bases, and 16 bases lay in between. The CDR3 has 16 amino acids. Germline V gives CDR1 KGHSH, CDR2 LQKENI.

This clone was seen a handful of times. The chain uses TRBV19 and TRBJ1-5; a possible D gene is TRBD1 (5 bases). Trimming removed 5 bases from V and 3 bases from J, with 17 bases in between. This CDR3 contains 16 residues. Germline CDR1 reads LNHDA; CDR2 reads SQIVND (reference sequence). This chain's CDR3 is CASSPQEGTNNQPQHF. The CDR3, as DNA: TGTGCCAGTAGTCCACAGGAGGGGACCAACAATCAGCCCCAGCATTTT.

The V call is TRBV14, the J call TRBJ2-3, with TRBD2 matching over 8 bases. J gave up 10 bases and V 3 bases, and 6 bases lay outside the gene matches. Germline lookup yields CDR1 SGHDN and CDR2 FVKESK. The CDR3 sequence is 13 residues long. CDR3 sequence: CASSQGTRLAQYF. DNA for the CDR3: TGTGCCAGCAGCCAGGGGACTAGGTTGGCGCAGTATTTT. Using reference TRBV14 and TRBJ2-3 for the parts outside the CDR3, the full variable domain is EAGVTQFPSHSVIEKGQTVTLRCDPISGHDNLYWYRRVMGKEIKFLLHFVKESKQDESGMPNNRFLAERTGGTYSTLKVQPAELEDSGVYFCASSQGTRLAQYFGPGTRLTVL.

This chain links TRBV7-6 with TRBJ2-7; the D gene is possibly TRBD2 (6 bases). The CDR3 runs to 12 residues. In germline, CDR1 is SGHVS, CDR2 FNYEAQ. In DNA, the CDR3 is TGTGCATCCGGAGGGGAGGAGGACGAGCAGTACTTC. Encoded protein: CASGGEEDEQYF.

Written as DNA, the CDR3 is TGCAGCGCCTCCGGGACAGGGCAATTCGATGAGCAGTTCTTC. This gives the protein CSASGTGQFDEQFF. The chain joins TRBV29-1 to TRBJ2-1; 9 bases are a match to TRBD1. CDR1 is SQVTM and CDR2 is ANQGSEA in the germline V gene. With 7 bases clipped from V and 8 bases from J, the junction kept 12 bases outside the gene matches. The CDR3 spans 14 residues.

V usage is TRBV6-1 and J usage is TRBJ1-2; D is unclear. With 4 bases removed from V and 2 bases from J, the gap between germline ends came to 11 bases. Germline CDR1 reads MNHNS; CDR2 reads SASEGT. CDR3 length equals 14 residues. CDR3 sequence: CASSGAAMNYGYTF. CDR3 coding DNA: TGTGCCAGCAGTGGAGCGGCAATGAACTATGGCTACACCTTC.

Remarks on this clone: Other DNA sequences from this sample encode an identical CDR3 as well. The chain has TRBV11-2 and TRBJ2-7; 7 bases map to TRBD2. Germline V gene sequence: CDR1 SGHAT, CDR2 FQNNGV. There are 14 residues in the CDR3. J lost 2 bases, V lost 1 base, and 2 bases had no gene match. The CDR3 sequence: CASSLGLAAYEQYF. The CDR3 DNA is TGTGCCAGCAGCTTAGGCCTAGCGGCCTACGAGCAGTACTTC.

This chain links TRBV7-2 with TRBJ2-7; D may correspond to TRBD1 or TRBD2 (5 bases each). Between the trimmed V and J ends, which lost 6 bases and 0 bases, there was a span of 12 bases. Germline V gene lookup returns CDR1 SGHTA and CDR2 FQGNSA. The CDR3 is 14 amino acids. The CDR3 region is CASRWDLTSYEQYF. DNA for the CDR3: TGTGCCAGCAGGTGGGACCTCACCTCCTACGAGCAGTACTTC. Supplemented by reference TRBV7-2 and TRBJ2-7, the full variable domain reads GAGVSQSPSNKVTEKGKDVELRCDPISGHTALYWYRQSLGQGLEFLIYFQGNSAPDKSGLPSDRFSAERTGGSVSTLTIQRTQQEDSAVYLCASRWDLTSYEQYFGPGTRLTVT.